Reported below is one TCR beta chain. The data are from a study of blood T cell repertoires in COVID-19. Assay: immunoSEQ multiplex PCR; the TCRdb copy retains only in-frame clones and omits some. The data show about 12,000 clones, approximately 77% seen once. Germline loops: CDR1 MGHRA, CDR2 YSYEKL. V lost 6 bases, J lost 4 bases, and 6 bases stayed unmatched. The CDR3 runs 14 residues. This rearrangement joins TRBV4-1 to TRBJ2-3, with 8 bases lining up with TRBD1. Material: peripheral blood. This TCR was sampled from a man aged 55 to 70 with COVID-19, enrolled during active disease. The CDR3 reads CASREGQGADTQYF. DNA of the CDR3: TGCGCCAGCAGAGAAGGACAGGGAGCAGATACGCAGTATTTT.